This T cell receptor beta chain was captured by sequencing in a study of cytomegalovirus exposure and HLA in healthy donors. Study-level results: Later analysis demonstrated an association between a missense DCLRE1C variant and TCR beta V- and J-gene trimming. Rare TCR sequences predominated, though certain public TCRs were found in many donors. TCR beta sequences reportedly predicted most subjects' HLA-A and HLA-B alleles accurately.

The table lists this clone with a few counts. No antigen is known for it. CDR1 MRHNA and CDR2 SNTAGT come from the germline V gene. V trimming: 5 bases; J trimming: 5 bases; junction bases outside the gene matches: 3. This CDR3 contains 13 residues. With 60 Vbeta and 13 Jbeta primers, the PCR was carried out. Only in-frame clones appear in the TCRdb table, and some are missing; sequencing was by immunoSEQ multiplex PCR. The repertoire holds under 150,000 clones, under 90% seen once, with less than 0.75% in the top ten. This clonotype was obtained from a man between 18 and 29 years old in good health and CMV-seronegative. The chain has TRBV6-4 and TRBJ2-1; 7 bases are a match to TRBD1. What was sequenced was PBMCs. CDR3 nucleotide sequence: TGTGCCAGCAGTCGGGACAGCAACAATGAGCAGTTCTTC. It encodes CASSRDSNNEQFF.